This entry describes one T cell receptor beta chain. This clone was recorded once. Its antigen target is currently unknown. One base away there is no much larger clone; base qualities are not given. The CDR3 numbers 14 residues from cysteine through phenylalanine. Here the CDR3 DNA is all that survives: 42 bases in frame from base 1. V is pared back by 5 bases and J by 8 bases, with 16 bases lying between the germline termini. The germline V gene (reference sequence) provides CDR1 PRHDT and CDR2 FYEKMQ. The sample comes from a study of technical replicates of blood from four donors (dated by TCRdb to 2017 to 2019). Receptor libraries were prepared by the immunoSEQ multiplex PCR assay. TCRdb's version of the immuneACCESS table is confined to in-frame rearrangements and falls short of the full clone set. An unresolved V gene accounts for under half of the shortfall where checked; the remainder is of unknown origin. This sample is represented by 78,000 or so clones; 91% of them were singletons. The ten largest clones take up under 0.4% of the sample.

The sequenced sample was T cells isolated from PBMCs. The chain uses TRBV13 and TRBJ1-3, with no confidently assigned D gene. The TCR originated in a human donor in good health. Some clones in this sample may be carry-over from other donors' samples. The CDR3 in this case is CASSQRNLADTIYF. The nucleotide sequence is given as TGTGCCAGCAGCCAAAGAAACTTGGCGGACACCATATATTTT.